This T cell receptor (beta chain) was identified in a study of CD8+CD57+ T cells in acquired aplastic anemia. CDR3 and TCR beta VDJ profiling relied on genomic DNA as the template. TCRdb processed the reads anew with MiXCR; each CDR3 protein has one entry. The sample gives 150,000 to 200,000 distinct CDR3 sequences, roughly half of which show up once; under 3% is in the top ten. Ten or more counts support this clonotype. CDR1 SGHRS and CDR2 YFSETQ come from the germline V gene. With 5 bases removed from V and 1 base from J, the gap between germline ends came to 9 bases. This CDR3 region has 13 residues.

Sequenced sample: sorted CD4+, CD8+, or CD8+CD57+ T cells (not recorded which) from PBMCs. This receptor was identified in a human donor in good health. The chain combines TRBV5-1 with TRBJ1-1; D not resolved. The CDR3 region is CASRRLQNTEAFF. The CDR3 DNA is TGCGCCAGCAGACGACTTCAGAACACTGAAGCTTTCTTT.